The sequence of this TCR beta chain was determined in a study of T cell repertoires in cytomegalovirus infection. About this clonotype itself: The antigen is unknown.

V dropped 4 bases and J dropped 0 bases, with 19 bases sitting between them. The germline CDR1 and CDR2 sequences are LGHNT and FRNRAP. CDR3 length: 18 residues. TCRdb fed the reads into MiXCR, producing one record per CDR3 protein. The sample lists hundreds of thousands of distinct CDR3 sequences, around 32% seen once, with around an eighth in the top ten. The sample in question was cultured CD8+ T cells from PBMCs, obtained from culture after CMV antigen stimulation. This chain links TRBV12-5 with TRBJ1-5, with D unclear. This receptor was obtained from a human donor in good health (CMV status not recorded). Some clones in this sample may be carry-over from other donors' samples. The CDR3 coding sequence is TGTGCTAGTGGTTACCACGTAGGACGGAGATATAGCAATCAGCCCCAGCATTTT. Translating gives CASGYHVGRRYSNQPQHF.